A single sample gave rise to the 26 T cell receptor beta chains below, sequenced in a study of identical twins. In TCRdb, the 5' RACE reads were re-called with MiXCR into one record per CDR3 protein. This table holds about 470,000 distinct CDR3 sequences, approximately 24% found once. These sequences were also reported in another study, on T cells expressing NK-cell markers.

The sequenced sample consisted of CD4+ T cells sorted from blood. The receptor source for this set is a woman younger than 30 in good health.

The CDR3 DNA follows: TGCGCCAGCAGCCATGAAGCGGGGAACCTCTACAATGAGCAGTTCTTC. This encodes CASSHEAGNLYNEQFF. The rearrangement links TRBV4-3 to TRBJ2-1; 7 bases are shared with TRBD2. Germline V gene data show CDR1 as LGHNA and CDR2 as YSLEER. The CDR3 runs to 16 residues. The junction had 8 bases not matched to a gene; V was cut back by 3 bases and J by 3 bases.

A few counts support this clonotype. The chain recombines TRBV9 with TRBJ2-3; D remains ambiguous. CDR3 length equals 14 residues. Deletions cut 0 bases from V and 7 bases from J, with 12 bases between. CDR1 is SGDLS and CDR2 is YYNGEE in the germline V gene. The CDR3 loop reads CASSVAIGDNTQYF. As DNA, the CDR3 is TGTGCCAGCAGCGTAGCTATCGGAGATAATACGCAGTATTTT.

This clonotype was detected only a few times. The CDR3 sequence is CAISESPIAQTQYF. DNA for the CDR3: TGTGCCATCAGTGAGTCTCCTATTGCGCAGACCCAGTACTTC. V is TRBV10-3 and J is TRBJ2-5; unclear D gene. Trimming left V 0 bases short and J 6 bases short, with 11 bases between. CDR1 is ENHRY and CDR2 is SYGVKD in the germline V gene. The length of the CDR3 is 14 residues.

This clonotype was recorded many times. V usage is TRBV6-1 and J usage is TRBJ1-5; the match to TRBD1 covers 11 bases. V lost 4 bases, J lost 6 bases, and 5 bases stayed unmatched. This CDR3 has 15 residues. Germline CDR1 is MNHNS and CDR2 is SASEGT. The CDR3 sequence is CASSGPGQGVQPQHF. Here the CDR3 DNA reads TGTGCCAGCAGTGGACCGGGACAGGGGGTTCAGCCCCAGCATTTT.

In this sample, this clonotype turned up a few times. The rearrangement links TRBV12-3 or TRBV12-4 to TRBJ1-5; 9 bases map to TRBD1. The CDR3 loop spans 16 amino acids. V lost 1 base to trimming and J lost 10 bases; unmatched junction nucleotides: 11. The CDR3 nucleotides read TGTGCCAGCAGTTTAGTGGGGGGGACAGGGAGGTCACCCCAGCATTTT. Protein product: CASSLVGGTGRSPQHF.

This clonotype appeared a few times. V usage is TRBV5-1 and J usage is TRBJ2-3; D ambiguous. From germline, CDR1 is SGHRS and CDR2 YFSETQ. The CDR3 runs to 15 residues. V was clipped by 3 bases and J by 0 bases, with 11 bases between them. CDR3 in DNA: TGCGCCAGCAGCTATCAGGAACCTAGCACAGATACGCAGTATTTT. Its protein product is CASSYQEPSTDTQYF.

This clonotype has just a few counts. The chain has TRBV20-1 and TRBJ2-3, with D possibly called TRBD1 or TRBD2 (6 bases each). Germline V gives CDR1 DFQATT, CDR2 SNEGSKA (reference sequence). This CDR3 contains 15 residues. V was cut by 6 bases and J by 6 bases, with 22 bases left in between. The CDR3 region is CSADTGRRGVDTQYF. The CDR3, as DNA: TGCAGTGCGGATACGGGACGAAGGGGGGTGGATACGCAGTATTTT.

The chain is built from TRBV5-1 and TRBJ1-1, with D hard to call. Germline CDR1 and CDR2: SGHRS and YFSETQ. Between the trimmed V and J ends, which lost 4 bases and 5 bases, there was a span of 18 bases. The CDR3 spans 15 residues. Here the CDR3 DNA reads TGCGCCAGCAGCCAGAGTGATCAGACGGGGACTGAAGCTTTCTTT. Protein product: CASSQSDQTGTEAFF.

The rearrangement links TRBV4-3 to TRBJ2-1; no definite D call. CDR3 length: 15 amino acids. CDR1 is LGHNA and CDR2 is YSLEER in the germline V gene. Trimming cost V 0 bases and J 10 bases, with 16 bases left between them. This CDR3 is CASSQDKKFGEEQFF. The CDR3, as DNA: TGCGCCAGCAGCCAAGATAAAAAATTTGGAGAAGAGCAGTTCTTC.

This clonotype was seen a few times. The J gene is TRBJ2-7, the V gene TRBV20-1, with TRBD1 identical over 9 bases. This CDR3 is 11 amino acids long. The V gene's germline CDR1 is DFQATT and CDR2 SNEGSKA (reference sequence). Trimming cost V 4 bases and J 7 bases; bases outside gene matches: 2. CDR3 region: CSAIGTGEQYF. CDR3 nucleotide sequence: TGCAGTGCTATAGGGACAGGGGAGCAGTACTTC.

The CDR3, as DNA: TGCAGTGCTAGTAGGAGCGGGAGGGTCAATGAGCAGTTCTTC. As protein: CSASRSGRVNEQFF. This chain uses TRBV20-1 with TRBJ2-1; 10 positions match TRBD2. CDR1 DFQATT and CDR2 SNEGSKA come from the germline V gene (reference sequence). The CDR3 spans 14 residues. J gave up 6 bases and V 3 bases, and 5 bases lay outside the gene matches.

This clonotype was detected only a few times. The rearrangement uses TRBV12-3 or TRBV12-4 and TRBJ1-6; D call uncertain. Trimming pared 2 bases from V and 9 bases from J, leaving 11 bases between. The CDR3 contains 14 residues. CDR3 in DNA: TGTGCCAGCAGTTTATCAAGCCCAGGTTCACCCCTCCACTTT. The encoded protein is CASSLSSPGSPLHF.

CDR3 in amino acids: CASSKRTGFTEAFF. The DNA of the CDR3 is TGTGCCAGCAGCAAACGGACAGGGTTCACTGAAGCTTTCTTT. This chain connects TRBV5-5 to TRBJ1-1, with 8 bases identical to TRBD1. V lost 4 bases and J lost 4; bases outside the gene matches: 6. CDR1 is SGHKS and CDR2 is YYEKEE in the germline V gene (reference sequence). The CDR3 is made up of 14 amino acids.

This clonotype has a handful of counts. The rearrangement joins TRBV5-1 to TRBJ2-7; D not resolved. This CDR3 is 15 amino acids long. Germline assignment: CDR1 SGHRS and CDR2 YFSETQ. Trimming shortened V by 4 bases and J by 2 bases, and 16 bases separated the two germline ends. The CDR3 is CASSLPELGTYEQYF. The CDR3 nucleotides read TGCGCCAGCAGCCTTCCGGAGTTGGGGACCTACGAGCAGTACTTC.

The rearrangement links TRBV6-4 to TRBJ1-6, with 8 bases fitting TRBD1. Germline lookup yields CDR1 MRHNA and CDR2 SNTAGT. The CDR3 sequence is 15 residues long. The junction had 8 bases not matched to a gene; V was cut back by 6 bases and J by 7 bases. For the CDR3, the DNA is TGTGCCAGCAGGGAAGGACAGGGTCAAAATTCACCCCTCCACTTT. Translation gives CASREGQGQNSPLHF.

Notes on this clonotype: The junction differs from germline at one of its ends, possibly a read error. The chain uses TRBV12-3 or TRBV12-4 and TRBJ2-3, with a weak D call TRBD2 (6 bases). This CDR3 has 12 residues. This CDR3 is CASRYGTQQTDF. In DNA form, the CDR3 reads TGTGCCAGCAGGTACGGGACTCAGCAAACGGATTTT.

This clonotype was seen a few times. The chain combines TRBV3-1 with TRBJ1-5; tentatively, D is TRBD1 (6 bases). Germline-derived CDR1 and CDR2 are LGHDT and YNNKEL (reference sequence). This CDR3 comprises 15 residues. Trimming cost V 4 bases and J 0 bases, with 10 bases left between them. CDR3 in DNA: TGTGCCAGCAGCCCGACAGGCTCTAGCAATCAGCCCCAGCATTTT. This encodes CASSPTGSSNQPQHF. Full variable domain (remainder filled in from reference TRBV3-1 and TRBJ1-5): DTAVSQTPKYLVTQMGNDKSIKCEQNLGHDTMYWYKQDSKKFLKIMFSYNNKELIINETVPNRFSPKSPDKAHLNLHINSLELGDSAVYFCASSPTGSSNQPQHFGDGTRLSIL.

A few counts support this clonotype. The chain carries TRBV6-5 and TRBJ2-3; 9 positions agree with TRBD1. Trimming removed 4 bases from V and 5 bases from J; junction bases left unmatched: 4. This CDR3 spans 14 amino acids. CDR1 and CDR2 from the germline V gene are MNHEY and SVGAGI. The DNA for the CDR3 is TGTGCCAGCAGTTTGTACAGGGGGCGAGATACGCAGTATTTT. Translated: CASSLYRGRDTQYF.

The chain couples TRBV7-8 to TRBJ2-7; a possible D gene is TRBD1 (6 bases). V was cut by 3 bases and J by 5 bases, with 14 bases left in between. Germline V CDR1 and CDR2: SGHVS, FQNEAQ. CDR3 length: 14 residues. The CDR3 region is CASSFEGGKHEQYF. As DNA, the CDR3 is TGTGCCAGCAGCTTCGAAGGGGGTAAACACGAGCAGTACTTC. Complete variable domain (other parts from reference TRBV7-8 and TRBJ2-7): GAGVSQSPRYKVAKRGQDVALRCDPISGHVSLFWYQQALGQGPEFLTYFQNEAQLDKSGLPSDRFFAERPEGSVSTLKIQRTQQEDSAVYLCASSFEGGKHEQYFGPGTRLTVT.

This clonotype has more than one count but fewer than ten. The gene calls are TRBV20-1 and TRBJ2-7; TRBD1 matches at 9 bases. The CDR3 is 12 residues long. Per the germline V gene, CDR1 is DFQATT and CDR2 is SNEGSKA (reference sequence). The CDR3 DNA reads as TGCGGTGGGACAGGGCCAGCCTACGAGCAGTACTTC. Translated: CGGTGPAYEQYF.

The chain combines TRBV9 with TRBJ1-1; no firm D call. Germline lookup yields CDR1 SGDLS and CDR2 YYNGEE. Trimming removed 0 bases from V and 10 bases from J, with 10 bases in between. The CDR3 sequence is 12 residues long. CDR3 region: CASSVEGLAAFF. The CDR3 DNA follows: TGTGCCAGCAGCGTAGAAGGGCTGGCAGCTTTCTTT.

V usage is TRBV27 and J usage is TRBJ2-6; D unclear. Trimming removed 0 bases from V and 0 bases from J, with 6 bases in between. The CDR3 runs 16 residues. Germline CDR1 and CDR2: MNHEY and SMNVEV (reference sequence). CDR3 DNA: TGTGCCAGCAGTTTATCGTTCAGCTCTGGGGCCAACGTCCTGACTTTC. It specifies CASSLSFSSGANVLTF.

Only a few counts were recorded for this clonotype. The V and J genes are TRBV2 and TRBJ2-2; maybe TRBD2 (6 bases). The CDR3 runs 14 residues. The V end lost 5 bases, the J end lost 6 bases, and 13 bases lay between the germline ends. Looked up from germline, CDR1 is SNHLY and CDR2 is FYNNEI. CDR3 sequence: CASSPSVPAGELFF. The CDR3 DNA reads TGTGCCAGCAGTCCTAGCGTCCCCGCCGGGGAGCTGTTTTTT.

The chain carries TRBV7-2 and TRBJ1-3; 8 nucleotides match TRBD1. Losses at the gene ends were 0 bases for V and 4 bases for J; bases not matched to a gene: 5. Germline CDR1 reads SGHTA; CDR2 reads FQGNSA. The CDR3 is made up of 16 amino acids. CDR3 region: CASSLASRGLGNTIYF. CDR3 nucleotides: TGTGCCAGCAGCTTAGCCAGCAGGGGGCTGGGAAACACCATATATTTT.

This clonotype was counted between two and nine times. CDR3 region: CASRGPGTVVGTEAFF. CDR3 DNA sequence: TGCGCCAGCAGGGGTCCCGGGACGGTTGTTGGCACTGAAGCTTTCTTT. The chain joins TRBV5-1 to TRBJ1-1; D is possibly TRBD1 (5 bases). Germline CDR1 SGHRS, CDR2 YFSETQ. This CDR3 spans 16 amino acids. V was cut by 5 bases and J by 4 bases, with 21 bases left in between. Based on the CDR3 plus reference TRBV5-1 and TRBJ1-1, the full variable domain is KAGVTQTPRYLIKTRGQQVTLSCSPISGHRSVSWYQQTPGQGLQFLFEYFSETQRNKGNFPGRFSGRQFSNSRSEMNVSTLELGDSALYLCASRGPGTVVGTEAFFGQGTRLTVV.

The V call is TRBV2, the J call TRBJ2-7, with D tentatively TRBD2 (6 bases). The CDR3 runs 13 residues. V was pared by 3 bases and J by 3 bases, with 9 bases between. CDR1 is SNHLY, CDR2 FYNNEI, per germline. The CDR3 DNA reads as TGTGCCAGCAGTGATAACGGGGGCTACGAGCAGTACTTC. As protein: CASSDNGGYEQYF.